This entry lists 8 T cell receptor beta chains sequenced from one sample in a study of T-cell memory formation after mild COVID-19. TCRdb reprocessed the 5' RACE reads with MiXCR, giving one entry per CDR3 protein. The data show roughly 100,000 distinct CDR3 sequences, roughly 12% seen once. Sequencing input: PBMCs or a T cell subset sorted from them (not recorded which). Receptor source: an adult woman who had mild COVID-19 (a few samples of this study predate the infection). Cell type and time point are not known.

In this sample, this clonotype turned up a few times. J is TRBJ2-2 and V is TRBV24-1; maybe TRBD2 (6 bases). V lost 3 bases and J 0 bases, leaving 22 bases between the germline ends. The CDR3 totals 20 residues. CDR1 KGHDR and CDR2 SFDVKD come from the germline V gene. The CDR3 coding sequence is TGTGCCACCAGTGATGGGACTGTTGGGGATAGCGGCCCGAACACCGGGGAGCTGTTTTTT. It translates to CATSDGTVGDSGPNTGELFF.

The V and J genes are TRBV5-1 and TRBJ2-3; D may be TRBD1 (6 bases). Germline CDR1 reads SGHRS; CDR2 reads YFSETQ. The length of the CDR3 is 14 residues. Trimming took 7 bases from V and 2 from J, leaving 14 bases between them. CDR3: CASETGHDTDTQYF. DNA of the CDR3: TGCGCCAGCGAAACGGGACATGACACAGATACGCAGTATTTT.

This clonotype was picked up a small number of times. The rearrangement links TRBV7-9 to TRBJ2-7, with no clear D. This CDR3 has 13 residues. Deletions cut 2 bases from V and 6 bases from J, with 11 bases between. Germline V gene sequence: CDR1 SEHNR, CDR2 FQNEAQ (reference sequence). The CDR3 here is CASSLNSAAEQYF. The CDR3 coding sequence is TGTGCCAGCAGCTTAAACAGTGCGGCCGAGCAGTACTTC.

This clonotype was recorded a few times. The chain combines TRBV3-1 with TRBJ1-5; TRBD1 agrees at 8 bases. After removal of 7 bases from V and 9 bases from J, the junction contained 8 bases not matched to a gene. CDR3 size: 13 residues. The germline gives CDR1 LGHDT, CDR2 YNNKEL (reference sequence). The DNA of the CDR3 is TGTGCCAGCAACCAGGGGGCCCGACGGCCCCAGCATTTT. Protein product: CASNQGARRPQHF.

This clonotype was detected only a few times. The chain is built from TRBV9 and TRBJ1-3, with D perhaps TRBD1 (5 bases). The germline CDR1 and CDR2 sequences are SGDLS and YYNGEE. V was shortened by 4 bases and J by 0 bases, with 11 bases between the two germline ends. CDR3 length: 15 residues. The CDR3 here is CASSSGHNSGNTIYF. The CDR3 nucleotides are TGTGCCAGCAGCTCCGGACACAACTCTGGAAACACCATATATTTT.

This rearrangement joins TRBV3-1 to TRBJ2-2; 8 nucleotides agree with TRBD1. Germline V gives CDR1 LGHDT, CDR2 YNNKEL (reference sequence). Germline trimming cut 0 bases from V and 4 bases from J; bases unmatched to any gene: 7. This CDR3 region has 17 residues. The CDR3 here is CASSQESVTGVTGELFF. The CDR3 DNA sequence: TGTGCCAGCAGCCAAGAATCCGTGACAGGGGTCACCGGGGAGCTGTTTTTT.

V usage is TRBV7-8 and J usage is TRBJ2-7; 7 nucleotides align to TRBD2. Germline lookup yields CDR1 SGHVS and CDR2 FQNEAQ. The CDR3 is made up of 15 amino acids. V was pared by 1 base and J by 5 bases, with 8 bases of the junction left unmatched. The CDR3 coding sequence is TGTGCCAGCAGCTTAGTCGTCGGGGGGATTCACGAGCAGTACTTC. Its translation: CASSLVVGGIHEQYF.

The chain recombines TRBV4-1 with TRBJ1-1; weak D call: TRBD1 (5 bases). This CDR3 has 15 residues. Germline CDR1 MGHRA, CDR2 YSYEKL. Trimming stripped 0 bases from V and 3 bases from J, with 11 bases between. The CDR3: CASSQERGKDTEAFF. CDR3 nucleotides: TGCGCCAGCAGCCAAGAACGGGGCAAAGACACTGAAGCTTTCTTT.